Each of the 21 T cell receptor beta chains below was sequenced from the same sample in a study of early T cells in non-severe SARS-CoV-2 infection. TCRdb itself ran the 5' RACE reads through MiXCR, one entry per CDR3 protein. The data contain just over 25,000 distinct CDR3 sequences, 3.5% to 5.5% of them singletons. The sample was whole blood. Source of these receptors: an adult who was a healthcare worker with PCR-confirmed SARS-CoV-2 infection or an uninfected control (not recorded which).

This clonotype came up many times. The CDR3 DNA reads as TGTGCCAGCATTGGCAGCGCTAACTATGGCTACACCTTC. Protein sequence: CASIGSANYGYTF. The chain recombines TRBV2 with TRBJ1-2; no clear D gene. The length of the CDR3 is 13 residues. V lost 7 bases and J lost 0, with 9 bases in between. CDR1 is SNHLY and CDR2 is FYNNEI in the germline V gene.

This clonotype has a count of ten or more. This chain uses TRBV5-6 with TRBJ1-5; D possibly corresponds to TRBD1 (5 bases). Germline V gene lookup returns CDR1 SGHDT and CDR2 YYEEEE. This CDR3 is built from 15 residues. The ends were cut back, 0 bases at V and 6 bases at J, with 13 bases in the middle. The CDR3 loop reads CASSLGWQGGQPQHF. CDR3 in DNA: TGTGCCAGCAGCTTGGGGTGGCAGGGAGGTCAGCCCCAGCATTTT. Supplemented by reference TRBV5-6 and TRBJ1-5, the full variable domain reads DAGVTQSPTHLIKTRGQQVTLRCSPKSGHDTVSWYQQALGQGPQFIFQYYEEEERQRGNFPDRFSGHQFPNYSSELNVNALLLGDSALYLCASSLGWQGGQPQHFGDGTRLSIL.

This clonotype was counted between two and nine times. The chain combines TRBV3-1 with TRBJ2-7; D remains unclear. Germline assignment: CDR1 LGHDT and CDR2 YNNKEL (reference sequence). This CDR3 is built from 13 residues. V was cut by 3 bases and J by 6 bases, with 12 bases left in between. As DNA, the CDR3 is TGTGCCAGCAGCCAGGCCTTCTCGGGCGAGCAGTACTTC. It encodes CASSQAFSGEQYF.

The rearrangement joins TRBV19 to TRBJ2-3; maybe TRBD2 (5 bases). The CDR3 loop spans 14 amino acids. The V gene's germline CDR1 is LNHDA and CDR2 SQIVND (reference sequence). The V gene lost 1 base and the J gene lost 7 bases, with 12 bases spanning the gap. The CDR3, as DNA: TGTGCCAGTAGTATAGGGGGAGAGAGGAATACGCAGTATTTT. Translation gives CASSIGGERNTQYF.

The chain combines TRBV11-2 with TRBJ1-1; no reliable D call. Germline V gene lookup returns CDR1 SGHAT and CDR2 FQNNGV. This CDR3 contains 13 residues. Trimming left V 4 bases short and J 6 bases short, with 12 bases between. This CDR3 is CASSSAGGSEAFF. DNA of the CDR3: TGTGCCAGCAGCTCGGCAGGTGGTTCTGAAGCTTTCTTT.

Ten or more counts support this clonotype. The chain uses TRBV20-1 and TRBJ2-3; D perhaps matches TRBD2 (6 bases). The CDR3 is 14 residues long. The V gene lost 4 bases and the J gene lost 3 bases, with 14 bases spanning the gap. From germline, CDR1 is DFQATT and CDR2 SNEGSKA (reference sequence). CDR3 DNA sequence: TGCAGTGCTACCTACGGCGGGATGACAGATACGCAGTATTTT. This encodes CSATYGGMTDTQYF.

With respect to this clonotype: With a much larger clone just one base away, this may be a read error. This chain links TRBV29-1 with TRBJ2-7; possible D gene TRBD1, 6 bases. This CDR3 is 11 amino acids long. Germline CDR1 is SQVTM and CDR2 is ANQGSEA. Trimming removed 7 bases from V and 5 bases from J, with 12 bases in between. The DNA of the CDR3 is TGCAGCGCCCAGGGGACCAACGAGCAGTACTTC. This gives the protein CSAQGTNEQYF.

This clonotype was detected many times. The chain couples TRBV29-1 to TRBJ2-1, with 7 bases that match TRBD1. The length of the CDR3 is 10 residues. In germline, CDR1 is SQVTM, CDR2 ANQGSEA. V was pared by 7 bases and J by 10 bases, with 4 bases of the junction left unmatched. CDR3 residues: CSGGDSEQFF. The CDR3 nucleotides are TGCAGCGGAGGGGACAGCGAGCAGTTCTTC.

By share, this clonotype ranks as medium-sized. This sequence joins TRBV11-2 and TRBJ2-3; D possibly matches TRBD1 or TRBD2 (5 bases each). This CDR3 comprises 14 residues. Trimming took 5 bases from V and 0 from J, leaving 9 bases between them. Germline CDR1 and CDR2: SGHAT and FQNNGV. Here the CDR3 DNA reads TGTGCCAGCAGCCTTAGGGACAGCACAGATACGCAGTATTTT. It specifies CASSLRDSTDTQYF.

This clonotype came up many times. The chain combines TRBV29-1 with TRBJ2-3, with D possibly called TRBD1 or TRBD2 (5 bases each). Germline assignment: CDR1 SQVTM and CDR2 ANQGSEA. This CDR3 has 14 residues. V lost 4 bases to trimming and J lost 0 bases, with 11 bases between them. CDR3 nucleotides: TGCAGCGTTGGTCGGGACCTTAGCACAGATACGCAGTATTTT. Protein product: CSVGRDLSTDTQYF.

This clonotype was counted many times. The genes are TRBV24-1 and TRBJ2-1; the match to TRBD1 covers 12 bases. Germline values: CDR1 KGHDR, CDR2 SFDVKD. This CDR3 has 15 amino acids. Germline trimming cut 9 bases from V and 5 bases from J; bases unmatched to any gene: 7. The CDR3 region has the DNA TGTGCCACCGGGGACAGGGGGCTTCAACACAATGAGCAGTTCTTC. Protein product: CATGDRGLQHNEQFF.

This clonotype has ten or more counts. CDR3 nucleotide sequence: TGCGCCAGCAGCCTTGGGATTGGGCCATCCTACGAGCAGTACTTC. This encodes CASSLGIGPSYEQYF. The gene calls are TRBV5-1 and TRBJ2-7; D gene unclear. V lost 4 bases and J lost 1, with 15 bases in between. Germline V gene data show CDR1 as SGHRS and CDR2 as YFSETQ. CDR3 size: 15 residues.

This clonotype was detected many times. The CDR3 here is CASTSGPNQPQHF. The CDR3 nucleotides read TGCGCCAGCACAAGTGGCCCTAATCAGCCCCAGCATTTT. This chain uses TRBV10-2 with TRBJ1-5; D is ambiguous. CDR1 is WSHSY, CDR2 SAAADI, per germline. Between the trimmed V and J ends, which lost 7 bases and 4 bases, there was a span of 11 bases. The CDR3 spans 13 residues.

This clonotype was picked up many times. V gene TRBV28 combines with J gene TRBJ1-4, with 7 bases aligning to TRBD1. CDR3 length equals 16 residues. V trimming: 2 bases; J trimming: 5 bases; junction bases outside the gene matches: 8. CDR1 is MDHEN and CDR2 is SYDVKM in the germline V gene. The chain's CDR3 is CASSLTLQGRNEKLFF. Here the CDR3 DNA reads TGTGCCAGCAGTTTAACCCTACAGGGGAGAAATGAAAAACTGTTTTTT.

The sample holds many counts of this clonotype. The chain carries TRBV7-6 and TRBJ2-3; no clear D. Germline CDR1 and CDR2: SGHVS and FNYEAQ. V was shortened by 0 bases and J by 1 base, with 14 bases between the two germline ends. The CDR3 contains 17 residues. This CDR3 is CASSLALTSRGTDTQYF. The CDR3 coding sequence is TGTGCCAGCAGCTTAGCCCTGACCTCGAGAGGCACAGATACGCAGTATTTT.

This clonotype was recorded at least ten times. The chain joins TRBV5-1 to TRBJ1-6; the D is unclear. Trimming took 7 bases from V and 0 from J, leaving 14 bases between them. Germline V gene sequence: CDR1 SGHRS, CDR2 YFSETQ. The CDR3 is 16 amino acids. The CDR3 bases are TGCGCCAGCTCGGAGCGCTCGAGCTCCTATAATTCACCCCTCCACTTT. This encodes CASSERSSSYNSPLHF.

This clonotype was seen repeatedly, ten times or more. The CDR3 nucleotides are TGCAGCGTTGATTGGGCTAGCGGGAGTGAGACCCAGTACTTC. It is translated as CSVDWASGSETQYF. The chain recombines TRBV29-1 with TRBJ2-5; the match to TRBD2 covers 10 bases. This CDR3 comprises 14 residues. V shed 3 bases, J shed 5 bases, and the junction held 6 bases outside the gene matches. Looked up from germline, CDR1 is SQVTM and CDR2 is ANQGSEA.

V usage is TRBV5-1 and J usage is TRBJ2-3; possibly TRBD1 for D (5 bases). CDR3 length: 14 residues. Trimming stripped 4 bases from V and 0 bases from J, with 9 bases between. From germline, CDR1 is SGHRS and CDR2 YFSETQ. The DNA of the CDR3 is TGCGCCAGCAGCCTACGACAGAGCACAGATACGCAGTATTTT. As protein: CASSLRQSTDTQYF.

This clonotype was picked up many times. The chain couples TRBV27 to TRBJ1-5, with no clear D. The germline V gene has CDR1 MNHEY and CDR2 SMNVEV (reference sequence). Trimming took 9 bases from V and 3 from J, leaving 9 bases between them. The CDR3 length is 12 residues. The CDR3 spells CASGDPNQPQHF. The CDR3 DNA reads TGTGCCAGTGGGGATCCCAATCAGCCCCAGCATTTT.

This clonotype was detected ten times or more. The CDR3, as DNA: TGTGCCAGCAGCTTTCAGGGAGGGGATGGCTACACCTTC. This sequence encodes CASSFQGGDGYTF. The chain is built from TRBV7-2 and TRBJ1-2; D may be TRBD1 (5 bases). V lost 3 bases and J lost 6, with 11 bases in between. The CDR3 contains 13 residues. Germline V lookup: CDR1 SGHTA, CDR2 FQGNSA.

This clonotype was counted at least ten times. The CDR3 coding sequence is TGTGCCACCAGTGACAGATCCGGGTCTCAAGGCCCCCAGCATTTT. Translating gives CATSDRSGSQGPQHF. The V call is TRBV24-1, the J call TRBJ1-5; D not resolved. In germline, CDR1 is KGHDR, CDR2 SFDVKD. The ends were cut back, 4 bases at V and 10 bases at J, with 19 bases in the middle. This CDR3 is 15 amino acids long.